In its sample, the clone carrying this T cell receptor beta chain was seen many times. What it binds is not known. The entry originates in a study of T cells in Graves' hyperthyroidism and ophthalmopathy. Findings and caveats of the study: Blood shared most expanded thyroid clonotypes above 0.001. The model foresaw ophthalmopathy a median roughly 6 months prior to onset.

CDR1 and CDR2 from the germline V gene are LGHDT and YNNKEL (reference sequence). The V end lost 0 bases, the J end lost 8 bases, and 7 bases lay between the germline ends. This CDR3 has 13 amino acids. Ophthalmopathy cases met thresholds of Clinical Activity Score at least 3, NOSPECS grade at least 4 and duration under 3 months. Diagnosis relied on clinical symptoms, serum thyroxine and TRAb, thyroid ultrasound and orbital computed tomography. Amplification of TCR beta CDR3 regions was performed using RNA transcripts as template. RT-PCR in the first round (using the HTBI primer set) targeted the TCR CDR3. A single record per CDR3 protein comes from TCRdb applying MiXCR to the multiplex PCR reads. This sample carries a few hundred thousand distinct CDR3 sequences, roughly 15% of them seen once, and the ten largest clones take 15% to 20%.

The TCR comes from a woman in her twenties or thirties with Graves' ophthalmopathy. This chain joins TRBV3-1 and TRBJ1-4; D call uncertain. Sequencing was done on a sample of blood. The CDR3 loop reads CASSQDMGEKLFF. In nucleotides, the CDR3 is TGTGCCAGCAGCCAAGATATGGGGGAAAAACTGTTTTTT.